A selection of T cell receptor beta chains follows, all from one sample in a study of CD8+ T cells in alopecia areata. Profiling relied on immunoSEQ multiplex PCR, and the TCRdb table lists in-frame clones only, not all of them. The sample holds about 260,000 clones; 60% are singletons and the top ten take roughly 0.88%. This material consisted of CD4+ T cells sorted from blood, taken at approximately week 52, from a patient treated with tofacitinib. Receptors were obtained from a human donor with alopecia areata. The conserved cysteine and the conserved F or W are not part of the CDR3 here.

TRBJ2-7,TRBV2,ASNLLGTMTYEQY
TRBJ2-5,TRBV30,AWSVQGETQY
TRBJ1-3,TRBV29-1,SVEIAPSSEGLSSGNTIY
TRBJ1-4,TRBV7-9,ASSPGQRNEKLF
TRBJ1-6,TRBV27,ASSVSGQPNSPLH
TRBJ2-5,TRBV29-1,SVGPVVGGETQY
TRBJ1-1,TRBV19,ASSMSPGAGTEAF
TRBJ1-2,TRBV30,AWSVLIGSYT
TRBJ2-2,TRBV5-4,ASSLSTGELF
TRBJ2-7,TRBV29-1,SVENSYSYEQY
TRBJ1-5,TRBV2,ASSELTGGNQPQH
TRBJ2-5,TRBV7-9,ASSSGTGGQETQY
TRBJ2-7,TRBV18,ASSPHWGQVADKQY
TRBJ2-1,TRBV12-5,ASGLSYEQF
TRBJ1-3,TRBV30,AGEKASGNTIY
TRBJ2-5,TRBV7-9,ASSGRGGQGSETQY
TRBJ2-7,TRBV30,ASETGGFGEQY
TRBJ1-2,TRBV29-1,SASRDSTNYGYT
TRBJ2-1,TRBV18,ASSPQGGTSYNEQF
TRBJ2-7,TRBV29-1,SVRSRRVPYEQY
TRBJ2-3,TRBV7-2,ASSPGQGSTDTQY
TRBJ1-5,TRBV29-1,SVGRGTGQPQH
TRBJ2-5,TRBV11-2,ASSFSLQETQY
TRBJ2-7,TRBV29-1,SATLRQGAYEQY
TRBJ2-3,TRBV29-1,SVQESFTDTQY
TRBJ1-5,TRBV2,ASTRGGPQH
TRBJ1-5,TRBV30,ASGLTAGQPQH
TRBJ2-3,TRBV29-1,SVTGAGGTQY
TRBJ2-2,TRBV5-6,ASSRDSNTGELF
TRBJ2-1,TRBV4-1,ASSQAPTGGAGNEQF
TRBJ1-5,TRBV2,ASRKDGNQPQH
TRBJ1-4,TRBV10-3,AISDDGISEKLF
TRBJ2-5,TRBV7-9,ASSLGGIETQY
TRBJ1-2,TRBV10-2,ASRTQDFMGYT
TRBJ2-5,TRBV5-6,ASSLADRFGETQY
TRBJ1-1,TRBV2,ASREGENTEAF
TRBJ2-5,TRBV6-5,ASSYDLSVEETQY
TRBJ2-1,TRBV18,ASSPLTLAGTYNEQF